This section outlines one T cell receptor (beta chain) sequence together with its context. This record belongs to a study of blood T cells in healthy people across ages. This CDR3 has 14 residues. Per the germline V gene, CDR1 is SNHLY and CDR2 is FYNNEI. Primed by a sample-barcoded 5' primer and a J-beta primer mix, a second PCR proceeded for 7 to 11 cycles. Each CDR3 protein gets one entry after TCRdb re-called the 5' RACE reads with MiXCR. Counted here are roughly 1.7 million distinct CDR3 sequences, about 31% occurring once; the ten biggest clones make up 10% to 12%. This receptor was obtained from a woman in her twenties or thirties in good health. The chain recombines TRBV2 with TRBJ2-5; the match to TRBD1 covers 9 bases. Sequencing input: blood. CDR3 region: CGLVRDRALETQYF. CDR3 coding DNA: TGTGGTCTAGTCCGGGACAGGGCCCTAGAGACCCAGTACTTC.